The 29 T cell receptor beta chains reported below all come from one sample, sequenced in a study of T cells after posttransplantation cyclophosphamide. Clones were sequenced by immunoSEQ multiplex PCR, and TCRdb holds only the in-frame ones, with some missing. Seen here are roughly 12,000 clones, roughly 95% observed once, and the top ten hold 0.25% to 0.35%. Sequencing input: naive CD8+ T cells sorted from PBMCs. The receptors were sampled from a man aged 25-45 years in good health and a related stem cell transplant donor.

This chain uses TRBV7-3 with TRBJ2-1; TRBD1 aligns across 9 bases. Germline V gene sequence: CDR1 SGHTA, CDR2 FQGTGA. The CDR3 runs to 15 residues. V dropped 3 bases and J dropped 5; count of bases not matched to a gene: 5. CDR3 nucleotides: TGTGCCAGCAGCTTGTCCGGGACAGGGAACAATGAGCAGTTCTTC. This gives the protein CASSLSGTGNNEQFF. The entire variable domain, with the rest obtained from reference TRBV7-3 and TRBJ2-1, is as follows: GAGVSQTPSNKVTEKGKYVELRCDPISGHTALYWYRQSLGQGPEFLIYFQGTGAADDSGLPNDRFFAVRPEGSVSTLKIQRTERGDSAVYLCASSLSGTGNNEQFFGPGTRLTVL.

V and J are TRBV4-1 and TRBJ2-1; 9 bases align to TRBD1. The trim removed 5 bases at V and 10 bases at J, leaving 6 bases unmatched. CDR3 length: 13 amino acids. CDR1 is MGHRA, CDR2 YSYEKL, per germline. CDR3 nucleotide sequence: TGCGCCAGCAGCTCCGGGACAGGGACGGAGCAGTTCTTC. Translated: CASSSGTGTEQFF.

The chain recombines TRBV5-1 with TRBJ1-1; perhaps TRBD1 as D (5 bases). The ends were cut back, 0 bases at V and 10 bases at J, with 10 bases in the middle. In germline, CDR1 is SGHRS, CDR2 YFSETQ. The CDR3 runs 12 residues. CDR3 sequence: CASSLEGEVAFF. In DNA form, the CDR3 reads TGCGCCAGCAGCTTGGAAGGGGAGGTAGCTTTCTTT.

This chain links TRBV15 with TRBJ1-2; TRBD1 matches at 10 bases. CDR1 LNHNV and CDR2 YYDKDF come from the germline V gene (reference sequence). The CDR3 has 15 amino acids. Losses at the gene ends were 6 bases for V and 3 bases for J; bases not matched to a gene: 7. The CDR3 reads CATREKTGGDYGYTF. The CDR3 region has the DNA TGTGCCACCAGAGAAAAGACAGGGGGCGACTATGGCTACACCTTC.

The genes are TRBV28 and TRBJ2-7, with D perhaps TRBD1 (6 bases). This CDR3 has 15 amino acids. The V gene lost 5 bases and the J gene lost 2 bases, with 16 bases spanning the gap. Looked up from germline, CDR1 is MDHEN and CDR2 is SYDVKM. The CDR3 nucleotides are TGTGCCAGCAGTCCCTACGGAACAGGGACCTACGAGCAGTACTTC. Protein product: CASSPYGTGTYEQYF.

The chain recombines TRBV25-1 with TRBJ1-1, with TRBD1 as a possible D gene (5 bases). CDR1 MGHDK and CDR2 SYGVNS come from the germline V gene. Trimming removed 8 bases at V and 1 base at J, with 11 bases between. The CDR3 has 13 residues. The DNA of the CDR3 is TGTGCCAGCGAAGGGGTCGGGAACACTGAAGCTTTCTTT. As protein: CASEGVGNTEAFF.

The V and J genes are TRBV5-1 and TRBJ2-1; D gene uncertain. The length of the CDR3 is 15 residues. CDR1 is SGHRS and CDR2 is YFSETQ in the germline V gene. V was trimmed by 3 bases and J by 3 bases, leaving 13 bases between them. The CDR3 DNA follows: TGCGCCAGCAGCTCGTATGACTTGCTCTACAATGAGCAGTTCTTC. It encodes CASSSYDLLYNEQFF.

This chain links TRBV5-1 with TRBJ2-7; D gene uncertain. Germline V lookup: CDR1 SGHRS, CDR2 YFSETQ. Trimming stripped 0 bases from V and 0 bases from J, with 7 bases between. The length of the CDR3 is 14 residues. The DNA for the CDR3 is TGCGCCAGCAGCTTGGACAGAAGCTCCTACGAGCAGTACTTC. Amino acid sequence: CASSLDRSSYEQYF.

The CDR3 DNA is TGTGCCAGCAGCTTAGGAGGTTTCGATGGCTACACCTTC. Its protein product is CASSLGGFDGYTF. V usage is TRBV7-3 and J usage is TRBJ1-2; no firm D call. The ends were cut back, 2 bases at V and 6 bases at J, with 10 bases in the middle. The CDR3 runs 13 residues. Per germline, CDR1 SGHTA and CDR2 FQGTGA.

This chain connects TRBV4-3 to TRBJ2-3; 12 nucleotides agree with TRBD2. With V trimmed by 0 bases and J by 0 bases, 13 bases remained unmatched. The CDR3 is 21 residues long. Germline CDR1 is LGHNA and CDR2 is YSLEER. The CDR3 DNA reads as TGCGCCAGCAGCCAAGATCCGGCTAGCGGGGGGGAAACCACTAGCACAGATACGCAGTATTTT. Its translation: CASSQDPASGGETTSTDTQYF.

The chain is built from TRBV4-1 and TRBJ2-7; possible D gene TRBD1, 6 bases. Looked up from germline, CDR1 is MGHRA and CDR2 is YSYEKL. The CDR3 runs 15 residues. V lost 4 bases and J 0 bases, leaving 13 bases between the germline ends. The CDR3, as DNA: TGCGCCAGCAGCCCGGGACGAGGGGGCTCCTACGAGCAGTACTTC. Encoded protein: CASSPGRGGSYEQYF.

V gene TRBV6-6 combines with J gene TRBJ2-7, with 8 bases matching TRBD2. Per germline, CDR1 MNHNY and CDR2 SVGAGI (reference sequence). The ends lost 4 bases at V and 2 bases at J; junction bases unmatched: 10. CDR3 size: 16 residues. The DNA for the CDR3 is TGTGCCAGCAGTTCCACCGGGACTAGGGACGCCTACGAGCAGTACTTC. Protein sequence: CASSSTGTRDAYEQYF.

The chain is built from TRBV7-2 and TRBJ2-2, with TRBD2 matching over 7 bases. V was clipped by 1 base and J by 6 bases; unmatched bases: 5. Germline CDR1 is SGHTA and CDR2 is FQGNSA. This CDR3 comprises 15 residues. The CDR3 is CASSLGGGRAGELFF. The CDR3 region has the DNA TGTGCCAGCAGCTTAGGGGGGGGAAGGGCCGGGGAGCTGTTTTTT.

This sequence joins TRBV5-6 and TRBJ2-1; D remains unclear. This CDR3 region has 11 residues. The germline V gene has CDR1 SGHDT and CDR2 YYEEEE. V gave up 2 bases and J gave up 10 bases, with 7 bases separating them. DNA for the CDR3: TGTGCCAGCAGCTTCGGTCTAGAGCAGTTCTTC. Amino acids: CASSFGLEQFF. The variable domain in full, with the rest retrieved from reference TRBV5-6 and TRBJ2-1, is DAGVTQSPTHLIKTRGQQVTLRCSPKSGHDTVSWYQQALGQGPQFIFQYYEEEERQRGNFPDRFSGHQFPNYSSELNVNALLLGDSALYLCASSFGLEQFFGPGTRLTVL.

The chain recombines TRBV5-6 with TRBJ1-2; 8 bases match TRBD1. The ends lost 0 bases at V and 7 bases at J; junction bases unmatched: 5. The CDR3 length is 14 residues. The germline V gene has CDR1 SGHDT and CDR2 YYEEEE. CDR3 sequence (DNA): TGTGCCAGCAGCTTGGAGGCAGGGGGCCGTGGCTACACCTTC. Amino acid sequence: CASSLEAGGRGYTF. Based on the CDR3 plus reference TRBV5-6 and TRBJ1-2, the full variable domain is DAGVTQSPTHLIKTRGQQVTLRCSPKSGHDTVSWYQQALGQGPQFIFQYYEEEERQRGNFPDRFSGHQFPNYSSELNVNALLLGDSALYLCASSLEAGGRGYTFGSGTRLTVV.

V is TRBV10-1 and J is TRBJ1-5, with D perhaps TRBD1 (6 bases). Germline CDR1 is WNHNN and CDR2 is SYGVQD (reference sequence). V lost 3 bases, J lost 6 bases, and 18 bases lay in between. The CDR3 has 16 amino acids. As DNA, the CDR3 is TGCGCCAGCAGTGATTTTGGCAGGGGAAAGTCTCAGCCCCAGCATTTT. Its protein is CASSDFGRGKSQPQHF.

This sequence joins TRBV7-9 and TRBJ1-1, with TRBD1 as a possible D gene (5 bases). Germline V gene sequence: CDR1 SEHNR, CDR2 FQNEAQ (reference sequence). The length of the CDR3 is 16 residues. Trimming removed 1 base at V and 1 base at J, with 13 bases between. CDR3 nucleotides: TGTGCCAGCAGCTTAGACCCCTCAGGACAGAACACTGAAGCTTTCTTT. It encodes CASSLDPSGQNTEAFF.

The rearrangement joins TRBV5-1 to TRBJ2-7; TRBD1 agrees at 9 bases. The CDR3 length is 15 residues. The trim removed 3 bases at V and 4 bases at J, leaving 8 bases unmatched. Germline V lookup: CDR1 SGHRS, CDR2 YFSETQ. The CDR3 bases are TGCGCCAGCAGCTCGTCGGGACAGGGAGCGTACGAGCAGTACTTC. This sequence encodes CASSSSGQGAYEQYF.

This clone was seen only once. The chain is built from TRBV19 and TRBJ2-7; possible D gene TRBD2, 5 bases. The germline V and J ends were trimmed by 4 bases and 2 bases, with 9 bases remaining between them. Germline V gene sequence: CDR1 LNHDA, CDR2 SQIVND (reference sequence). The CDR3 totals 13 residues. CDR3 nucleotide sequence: TGTGCCAGTAGTACGGAGGCCCCCTACGAGCAGTACTTC. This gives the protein CASSTEAPYEQYF.

The CDR3 coding sequence is TGTGCCAGCAGCTCATCGGACAGGGGAGGAACAGATACGCAGTATTTT. Translated, it gives CASSSSDRGGTDTQYF. V and J are TRBV7-9 and TRBJ2-3; TRBD1 matches at 9 bases. J lost 3 bases, V lost 4 bases, and 8 bases had no gene match. Germline CDR1 is SEHNR and CDR2 is FQNEAQ (reference sequence). The CDR3 consists of 16 residues.

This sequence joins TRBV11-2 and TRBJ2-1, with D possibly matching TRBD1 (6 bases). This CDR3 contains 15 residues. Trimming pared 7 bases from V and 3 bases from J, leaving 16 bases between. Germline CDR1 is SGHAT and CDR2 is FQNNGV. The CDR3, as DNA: TGTGCCAGCACCAACCGGGACATTCACTACAATGAGCAGTTCTTC. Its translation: CASTNRDIHYNEQFF.

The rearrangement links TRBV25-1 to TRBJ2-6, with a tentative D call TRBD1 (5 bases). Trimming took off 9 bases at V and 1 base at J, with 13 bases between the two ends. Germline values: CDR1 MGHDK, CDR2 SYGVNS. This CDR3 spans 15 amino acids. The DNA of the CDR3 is TGTGCCAGAGTCCCCCAGGGTTCTGGGGCCAACGTCCTGACTTTC. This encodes CARVPQGSGANVLTF.

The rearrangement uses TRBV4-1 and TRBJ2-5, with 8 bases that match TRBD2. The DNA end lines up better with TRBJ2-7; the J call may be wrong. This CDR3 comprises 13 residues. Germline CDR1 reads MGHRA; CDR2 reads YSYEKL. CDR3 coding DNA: TGCGCCAGCAGCCTAGCGGGGTCCTACGAGCAGTACTTC. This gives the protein CASSLAGSYEQYF.

CDR3 DNA: TGTGCCAGCAGTTTGCGGGACAGACCCTACGAGCAGTACTTC. Encoded protein: CASSLRDRPYEQYF. The chain combines TRBV27 with TRBJ2-7, with a tentative D call TRBD1 (7 bases). The germline V gene has CDR1 MNHEY and CDR2 SMNVEV (reference sequence). V lost 3 bases to trimming and J lost 2 bases, with 11 bases between them. This CDR3 is 14 amino acids long.

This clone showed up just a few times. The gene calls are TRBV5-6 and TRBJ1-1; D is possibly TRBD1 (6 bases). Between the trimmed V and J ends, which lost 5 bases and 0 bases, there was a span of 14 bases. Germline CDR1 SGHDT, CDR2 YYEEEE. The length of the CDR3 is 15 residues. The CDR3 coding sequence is TGTGCCAGCAGTACTTTCAGGGACATGAACACTGAAGCTTTCTTT. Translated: CASSTFRDMNTEAFF.

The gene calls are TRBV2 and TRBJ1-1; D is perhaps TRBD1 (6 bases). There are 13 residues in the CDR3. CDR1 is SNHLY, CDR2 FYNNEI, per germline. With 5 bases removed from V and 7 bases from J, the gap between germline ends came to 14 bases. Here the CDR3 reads CASSTTGSDEAFF. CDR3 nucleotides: TGTGCCAGCAGTACTACAGGGTCGGATGAAGCTTTCTTT.

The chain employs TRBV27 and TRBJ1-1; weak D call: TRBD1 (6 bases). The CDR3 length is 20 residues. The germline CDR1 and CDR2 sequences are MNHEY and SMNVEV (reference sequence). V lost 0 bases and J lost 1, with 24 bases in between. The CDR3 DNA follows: TGTGCCAGCAGTTTATCCCCTGTGCCCAAAGGGGGGGGGAGGAACACTGAAGCTTTCTTT. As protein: CASSLSPVPKGGGRNTEAFF.

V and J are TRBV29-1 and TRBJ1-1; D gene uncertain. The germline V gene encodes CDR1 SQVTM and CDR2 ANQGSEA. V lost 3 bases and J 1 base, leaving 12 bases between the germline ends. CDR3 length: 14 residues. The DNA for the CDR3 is TGCAGCGTTGAGGAGGACGGCACGAACACTGAAGCTTTCTTT. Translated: CSVEEDGTNTEAFF.

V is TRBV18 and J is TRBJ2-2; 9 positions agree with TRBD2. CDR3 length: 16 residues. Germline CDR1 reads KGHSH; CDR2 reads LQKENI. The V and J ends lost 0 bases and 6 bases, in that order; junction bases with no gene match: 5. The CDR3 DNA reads TGTGCCAGCTCACCACCGTCAGCGGGGGGCCCCGGGGAGCTGTTTTTT. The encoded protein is CASSPPSAGGPGELFF.